This TCR beta chain was documented in a study of T-cell memory formation after mild COVID-19. Whole-study context: TCR clusters were mostly donor specific.

This clonotype has more than one count but fewer than ten. TCRdb redid the calling of the 5' RACE reads with MiXCR, one entry per CDR3 protein. This sample has fewer than 400,000 distinct CDR3 sequences, with roughly 13% found just once. Trimming removed 6 bases from V and 3 bases from J; junction bases left unmatched: 4. The CDR3 runs to 16 residues. The chain employs TRBV12-3 or TRBV12-4 and TRBJ2-1, with 14 nucleotides matching TRBD2. The TCR was taken from a man aged 18 to 35 who had mild COVID-19 (a few samples of this study predate the infection). Cell type and time point are not known. Sequencing was performed on PBMCs or a T cell subset sorted from them (not recorded which). The CDR3 region has the DNA TGTGCCAGCAGGACTAGCGGGGGGGGTCTCTACAATGAGCAGTTCTTC. The encoded protein is CASRTSGGGLYNEQFF.